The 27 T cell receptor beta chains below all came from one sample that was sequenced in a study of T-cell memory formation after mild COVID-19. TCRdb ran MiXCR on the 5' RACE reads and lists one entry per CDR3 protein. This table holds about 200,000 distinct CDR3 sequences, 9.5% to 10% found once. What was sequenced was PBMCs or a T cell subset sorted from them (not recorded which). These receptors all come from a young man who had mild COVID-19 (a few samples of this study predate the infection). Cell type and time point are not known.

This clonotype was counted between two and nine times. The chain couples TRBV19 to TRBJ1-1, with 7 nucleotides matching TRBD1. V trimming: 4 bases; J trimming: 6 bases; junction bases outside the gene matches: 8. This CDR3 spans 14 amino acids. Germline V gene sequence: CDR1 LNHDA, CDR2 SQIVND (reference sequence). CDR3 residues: CASSTRTGAAEAFF. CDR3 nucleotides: TGTGCCAGTAGTACCAGGACAGGAGCTGCTGAAGCTTTCTTT. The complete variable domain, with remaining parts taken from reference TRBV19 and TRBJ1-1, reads DGGITQSPKYLFRKEGQNVTLSCEQNLNHDAMYWYRQDPGQGLRLIYYSQIVNDFQKGDIAEGYSVSREKKESFPLTVTSAQKNPTAFYLCASSTRTGAAEAFFGQGTRLTVV.

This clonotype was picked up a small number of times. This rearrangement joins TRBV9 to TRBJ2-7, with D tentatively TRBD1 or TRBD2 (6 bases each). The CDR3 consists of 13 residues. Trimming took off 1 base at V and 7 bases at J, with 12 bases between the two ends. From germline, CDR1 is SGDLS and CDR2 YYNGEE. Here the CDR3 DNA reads TGTGCCAGCAGCGTATCGGGGGCTGGGGAGCAGTACTTC. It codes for CASSVSGAGEQYF.

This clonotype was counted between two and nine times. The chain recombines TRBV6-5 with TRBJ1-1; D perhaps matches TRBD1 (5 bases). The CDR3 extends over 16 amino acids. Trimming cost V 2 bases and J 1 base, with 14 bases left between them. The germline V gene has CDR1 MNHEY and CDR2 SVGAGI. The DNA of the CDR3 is TGTGCCAGCAGTTACAGCGTAGGGGTCGGGAACACTGAAGCTTTCTTT. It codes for CASSYSVGVGNTEAFF.

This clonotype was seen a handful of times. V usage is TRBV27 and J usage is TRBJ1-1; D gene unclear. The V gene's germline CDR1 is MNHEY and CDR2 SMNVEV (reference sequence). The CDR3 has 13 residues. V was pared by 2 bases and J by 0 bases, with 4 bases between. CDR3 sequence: CASSLRLNTEAFF. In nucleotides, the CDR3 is TGTGCCAGCAGTTTACGGCTGAACACTGAAGCTTTCTTT.

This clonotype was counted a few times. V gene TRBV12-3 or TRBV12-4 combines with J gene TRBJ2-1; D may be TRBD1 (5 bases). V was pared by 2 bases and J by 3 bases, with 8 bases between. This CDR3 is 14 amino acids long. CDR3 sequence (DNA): TGTGCCAGCAGTTTATTGGGGCTCTACAATGAGCAGTTCTTC. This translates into CASSLLGLYNEQFF.

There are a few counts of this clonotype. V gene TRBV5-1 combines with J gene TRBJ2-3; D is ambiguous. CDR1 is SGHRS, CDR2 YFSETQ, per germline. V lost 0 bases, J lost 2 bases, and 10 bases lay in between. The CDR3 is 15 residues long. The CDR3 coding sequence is TGCGCCAGCAGCTTGGCGGCGGATCACACAGATACGCAGTATTTT. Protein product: CASSLAADHTDTQYF.

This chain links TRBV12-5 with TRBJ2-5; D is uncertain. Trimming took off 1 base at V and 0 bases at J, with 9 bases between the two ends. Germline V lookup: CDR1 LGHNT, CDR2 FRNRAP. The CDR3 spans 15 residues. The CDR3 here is CASGLGIEHQETQYF. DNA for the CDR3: TGTGCTAGTGGTTTGGGAATTGAGCACCAAGAGACCCAGTACTTC.

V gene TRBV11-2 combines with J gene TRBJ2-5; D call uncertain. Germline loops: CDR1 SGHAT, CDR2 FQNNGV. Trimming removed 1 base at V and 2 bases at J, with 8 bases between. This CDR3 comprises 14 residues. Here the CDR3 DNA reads TGTGCCAGCAGCTTAGTAACTCGGCAAGAGACCCAGTACTTC. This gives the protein CASSLVTRQETQYF.

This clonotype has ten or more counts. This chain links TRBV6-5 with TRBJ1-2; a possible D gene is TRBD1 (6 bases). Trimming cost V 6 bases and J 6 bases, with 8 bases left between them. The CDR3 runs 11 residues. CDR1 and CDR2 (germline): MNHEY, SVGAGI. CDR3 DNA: TGTGCCAGCAGAGGGACAAATGGCTACACCTTC. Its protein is CASRGTNGYTF.

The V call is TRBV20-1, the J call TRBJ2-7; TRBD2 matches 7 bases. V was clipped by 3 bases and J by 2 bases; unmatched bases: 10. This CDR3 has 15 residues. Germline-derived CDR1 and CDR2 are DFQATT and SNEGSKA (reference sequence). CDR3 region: CSASPGGDRAYEQYF. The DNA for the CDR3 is TGCAGTGCTAGTCCTGGGGGGGACCGGGCCTACGAGCAGTACTTC.

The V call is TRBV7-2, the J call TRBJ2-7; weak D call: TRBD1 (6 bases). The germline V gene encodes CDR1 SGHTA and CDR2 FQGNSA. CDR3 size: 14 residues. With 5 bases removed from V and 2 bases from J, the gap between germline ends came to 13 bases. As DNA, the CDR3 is TGTGCCAGCAGCCCTGGCTGGGGGCCCTACGAGCAGTACTTC. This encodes CASSPGWGPYEQYF.

CDR3 amino acids: CASSSPALQETQYF. CDR3 bases: TGTGCCAGCAGTTCTCCGGCCTTACAAGAGACCCAGTACTTC. This rearrangement joins TRBV28 to TRBJ2-5; D is unresolved. V was pared by 4 bases and J by 2 bases, with 11 bases between. This CDR3 is 14 amino acids long. Looked up from germline, CDR1 is MDHEN and CDR2 is SYDVKM.

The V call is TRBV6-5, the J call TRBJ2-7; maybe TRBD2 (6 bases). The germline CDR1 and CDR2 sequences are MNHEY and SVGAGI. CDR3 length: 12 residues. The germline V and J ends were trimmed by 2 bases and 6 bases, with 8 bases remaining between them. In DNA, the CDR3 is TGTGCCAGCAGTTACATCGGGGGCGAGCAGTACTTC. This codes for CASSYIGGEQYF.

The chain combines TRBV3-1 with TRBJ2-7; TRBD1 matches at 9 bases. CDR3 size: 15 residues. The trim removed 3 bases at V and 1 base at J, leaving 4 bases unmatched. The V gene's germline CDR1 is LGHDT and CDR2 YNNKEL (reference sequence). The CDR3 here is CASSQWGQGSYEQYF. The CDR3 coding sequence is TGTGCCAGCAGCCAGTGGGGACAGGGTTCCTACGAGCAGTACTTC.

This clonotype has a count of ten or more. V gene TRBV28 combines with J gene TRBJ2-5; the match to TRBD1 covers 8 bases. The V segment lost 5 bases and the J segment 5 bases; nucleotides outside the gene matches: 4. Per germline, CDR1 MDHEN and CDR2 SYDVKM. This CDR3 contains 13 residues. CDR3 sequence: CASSRTGMETQYF. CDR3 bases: TGTGCCAGCAGTCGGACAGGGATGGAGACCCAGTACTTC.

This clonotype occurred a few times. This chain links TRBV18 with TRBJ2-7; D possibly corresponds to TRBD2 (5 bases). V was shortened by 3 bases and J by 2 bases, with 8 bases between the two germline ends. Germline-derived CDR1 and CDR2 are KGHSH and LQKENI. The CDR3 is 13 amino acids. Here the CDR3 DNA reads TGTGCCAGCTCACCTCGGGGTACCTACGAGCAGTACGTC. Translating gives CASSPRGTYEQYV.

CDR3 in amino acids: CASRQLWVRNNSPLHF. CDR3 sequence (DNA): TGTGCCAGCCGGCAGTTGTGGGTTCGGAATAATTCACCCCTCCACTTT. The chain recombines TRBV19 with TRBJ1-6, with unresolved D. Deletions cut 9 bases from V and 5 bases from J, with 20 bases between. Germline CDR1 LNHDA, CDR2 SQIVND (reference sequence). CDR3 length: 16 amino acids.

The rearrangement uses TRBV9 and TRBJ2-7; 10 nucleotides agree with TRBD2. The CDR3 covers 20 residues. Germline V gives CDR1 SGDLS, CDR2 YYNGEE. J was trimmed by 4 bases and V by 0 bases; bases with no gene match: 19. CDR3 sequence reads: CASSVGRRTAGGTEPYEQYV. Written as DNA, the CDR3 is TGTGCCAGCAGCGTAGGAAGGAGGACAGCGGGAGGGACAGAGCCTTACGAGCAGTACGTC.

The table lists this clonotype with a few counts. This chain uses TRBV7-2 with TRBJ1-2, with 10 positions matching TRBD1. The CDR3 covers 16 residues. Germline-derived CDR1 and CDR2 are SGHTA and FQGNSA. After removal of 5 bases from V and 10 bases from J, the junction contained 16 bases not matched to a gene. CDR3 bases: TGTGCCAGCAGCCTAGTGGGCGGTGGGACAGGGGCGATCTACACCTTC. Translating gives CASSLVGGGTGAIYTF.

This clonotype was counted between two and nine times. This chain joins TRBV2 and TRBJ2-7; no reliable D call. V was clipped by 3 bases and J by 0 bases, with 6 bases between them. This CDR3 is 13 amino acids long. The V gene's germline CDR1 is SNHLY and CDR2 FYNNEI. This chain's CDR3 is CASSEGSSYEQYF. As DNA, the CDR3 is TGTGCCAGCAGTGAGGGTAGCTCCTACGAGCAGTACTTC.

The CDR3 DNA reads as TGTGCCAGCAGGGATACTAGCGGCTACGAGCAGTACTTC. Its translation: CASRDTSGYEQYF. The V call is TRBV12-3 or TRBV12-4, the J call TRBJ2-7; 8 bases agree with TRBD2. The CDR3 covers 13 residues. The V gene end was trimmed by 6 bases and the J gene end by 3 bases; junction bases not matched to a gene: 4.

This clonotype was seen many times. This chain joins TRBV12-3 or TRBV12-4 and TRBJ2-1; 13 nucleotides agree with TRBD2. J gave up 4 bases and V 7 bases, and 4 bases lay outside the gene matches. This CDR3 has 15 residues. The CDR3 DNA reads TGTGCCAGCACCGGGACTAGCGGGGTATACAATGAGCAGTTCTTC. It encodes CASTGTSGVYNEQFF.

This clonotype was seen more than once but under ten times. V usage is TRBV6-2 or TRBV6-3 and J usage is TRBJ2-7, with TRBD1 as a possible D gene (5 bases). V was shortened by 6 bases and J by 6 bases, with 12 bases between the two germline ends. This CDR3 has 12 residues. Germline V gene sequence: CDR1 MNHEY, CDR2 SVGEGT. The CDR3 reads CASRSSGFEQYF. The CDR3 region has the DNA TGTGCCAGCAGGTCCTCAGGGTTCGAGCAGTACTTC.

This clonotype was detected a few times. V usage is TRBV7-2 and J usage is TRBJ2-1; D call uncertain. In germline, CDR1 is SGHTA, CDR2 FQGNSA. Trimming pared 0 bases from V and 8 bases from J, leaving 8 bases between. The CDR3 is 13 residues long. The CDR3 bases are TGTGCCAGCAGCTTAGCAAGGGCCGATGAGCAGTTCTTC. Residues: CASSLARADEQFF.

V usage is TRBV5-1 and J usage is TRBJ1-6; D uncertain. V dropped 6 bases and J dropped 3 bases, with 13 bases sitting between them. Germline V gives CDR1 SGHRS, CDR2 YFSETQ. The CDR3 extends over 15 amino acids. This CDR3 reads CASTGDSYYNSPLHF. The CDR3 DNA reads TGCGCCAGCACCGGAGATAGCTACTATAATTCACCCCTCCACTTT.

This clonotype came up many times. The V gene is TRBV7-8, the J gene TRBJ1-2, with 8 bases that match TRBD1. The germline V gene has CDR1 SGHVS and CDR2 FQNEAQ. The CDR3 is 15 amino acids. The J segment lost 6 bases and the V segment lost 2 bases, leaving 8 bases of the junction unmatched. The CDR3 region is CASSLPRTGMDGYTF. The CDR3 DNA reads TGTGCCAGCAGCTTACCCAGGACAGGGATGGATGGCTACACCTTC.

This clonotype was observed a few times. CDR3 nucleotide sequence: TGCAGTGCTCCCAGGGGGCTCGGGGAAAAACTGTTTTTT. This sequence encodes CSAPRGLGEKLFF. The rearrangement joins TRBV20-1 to TRBJ1-4, with 8 bases aligning to TRBD1. The CDR3 is 13 amino acids. Germline trimming cut 5 bases from V and 8 bases from J; bases unmatched to any gene: 7. The germline gives CDR1 DFQATT, CDR2 SNEGSKA (reference sequence).